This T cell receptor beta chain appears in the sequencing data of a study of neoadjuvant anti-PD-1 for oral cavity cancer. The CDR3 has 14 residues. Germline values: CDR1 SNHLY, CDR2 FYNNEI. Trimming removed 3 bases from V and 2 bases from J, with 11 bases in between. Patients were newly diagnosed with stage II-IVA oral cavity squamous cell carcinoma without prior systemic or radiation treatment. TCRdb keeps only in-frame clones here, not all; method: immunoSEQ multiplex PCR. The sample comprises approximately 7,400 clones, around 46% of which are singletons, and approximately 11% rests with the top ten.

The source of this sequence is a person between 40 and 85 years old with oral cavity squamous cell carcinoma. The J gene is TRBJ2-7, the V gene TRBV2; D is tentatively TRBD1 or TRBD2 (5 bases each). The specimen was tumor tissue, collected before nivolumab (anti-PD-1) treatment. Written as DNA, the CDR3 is TGTGCCAGCAGTGAGAGGGGAAGAGCCTACGAGCAGTACTTC. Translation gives CASSERGRAYEQYF.